This T cell receptor (beta chain) was sequenced in a study of T cell responses to AZD1222 COVID-19 vaccine. Study-wide background: Second doses at about 4 or about 12 weeks were pooled. General study results and limits: Seropositive at baseline were only five or six AZD1222 recipients. Clonal diversity was possibly underestimated, and the donors were mostly white British, with more females.

The CDR3 is 13 amino acids. Per germline, CDR1 LNHDA and CDR2 SQIVND (reference sequence). Trimming took off 6 bases at V and 0 bases at J, with 6 bases between the two ends. Measured with immunoSEQ multiplex PCR; TCRdb has only the in-frame clones, and not every one. This table holds tens of thousands of clones, around 90% found once. As regards this clone: Its target is not known.

This TCR was recovered from an adult in good health. The sample was peripheral blood, taken on day 0 of AZD1222 vaccination. The J gene is TRBJ1-3, the V gene TRBV19; D unresolved. Here the CDR3 reads CASSTASGNTIYF. Written as DNA, the CDR3 is TGTGCCAGTAGCACAGCCTCTGGAAACACCATATATTTT.